This T cell receptor (beta chain) was profiled in a study of blood T cell repertoires in COVID-19. The overall study: Spain, Italy and the United States supplied samples that represented acute and convalescent COVID-19. T cells, B-cell-depleted T cells, or PBMCs provided the cDNA or gDNA that served as material.

CDR1 and CDR2 (germline): SGHTA, FQGNSA. The CDR3 is made up of 16 amino acids. After removal of 5 bases from V and 1 base from J, the junction contained 8 bases not matched to a gene. Under the authors' procedure: It was from reference gene primer amplification that nucleated cell counts were estimated. Data came from immunoSEQ multiplex PCR; TCRdb stores just in-frame clones and leaves some out. V and J calls plus clone size are reproduced from that table; the DNA served to infer D and trimming. Among about 94,000 clones listed, about 80% were seen once. The source is a human donor in a cohort sampled during active COVID-19. The sample was peripheral blood. The chain recombines TRBV7-2 with TRBJ2-1; 7 nucleotides match TRBD2. The CDR3 here is CASSPPGEGSYNEQFF. The DNA of the CDR3 is TGTGCCAGCAGCCCCCCGGGGGAGGGGTCCTACAATGAGCAGTTCTTC.